One sample yielded the 27 T cell receptor beta chains listed below, sequenced in a study of CD8 T cells in Susac syndrome. With random hexamers, roughly 0.45 to 1 ug RNA was reverse transcribed. One entry per CDR3 protein, called by TCRdb with MiXCR from the immunoSEQ multiplex PCR reads. The sample has 200,000 to 250,000 distinct CDR3 sequences, about 94% seen once; the top ten hold under 0.2%. The specimen was CD4+ T cells from PBMCs. These receptors were collected from a human donor with Susac syndrome.

The gene calls are TRBV18 and TRBJ2-7, with 9 bases that match TRBD1. V lost 4 bases and J lost 4; bases outside the gene matches: 8. CDR3 length: 15 residues. Germline V CDR1 and CDR2: KGHSH, LQKENI. The CDR3 spells CASSLGQGVRYEQYF. DNA for the CDR3: TGTGCCAGCTCACTGGGACAGGGAGTACGGTACGAGCAGTACTTC. Full variable domain (rest looked up from reference TRBV18 and TRBJ2-7): NAGVMQNPRHLVRRRGQEARLRCSPMKGHSHVYWYRQLPEEGLKFMVYLQKENIIDESGMPKERFSAEFPKEGPSILRIQQVVRGDSAAYFCASSLGQGVRYEQYFGPGTRLTVT.

This rearrangement joins TRBV19 to TRBJ1-6; 8 nucleotides match TRBD1. CDR1 and CDR2 (germline): LNHDA, SQIVND (reference sequence). Trimming removed 8 bases from V and 5 bases from J; junction bases left unmatched: 2. The CDR3 extends over 13 amino acids. CDR3 sequence: CASRTGNNSPLHF. In nucleotides, the CDR3 is TGTGCCAGTCGGACAGGGAATAATTCACCCCTCCACTTT.

The chain carries TRBV28 and TRBJ1-2; D remains ambiguous. CDR1 and CDR2 (germline): MDHEN, SYDVKM. V was trimmed by 4 bases and J by 8 bases, leaving 8 bases between them. CDR3 length: 11 residues. CDR3 sequence: CASSSKPGYTF. For the CDR3, the DNA is TGTGCCAGCAGTTCAAAACCGGGCTACACCTTC.

V is TRBV9 and J is TRBJ1-1; D call uncertain. CDR1 is SGDLS and CDR2 is YYNGEE in the germline V gene. CDR3 length: 14 amino acids. V was cut by 1 base and J by 2 bases, with 9 bases left in between. The DNA for the CDR3 is TGTGCCAGCAGCGTAAGCTGGGCAAACACTGAAGCTTTCTTT. It yields the protein CASSVSWANTEAFF. Looking up the rest from reference TRBV9 and TRBJ1-1 gives the full variable domain: DSGVTQTPKHLITATGQRVTLRCSPRSGDLSVYWYQQSLDQGLQFLIQYYNGEERAKGNILERFSAQQFPDLHSELNLSSLELGDSALYFCASSVSWANTEAFFGQGTRLTVV.

The rearrangement links TRBV5-4 to TRBJ1-4, with D tentatively TRBD1 (6 bases). Trimming removed 0 bases at V and 8 bases at J, with 11 bases between. The CDR3 has 14 residues. Germline V gene sequence: CDR1 SGHNT, CDR2 YYREEE (reference sequence). The CDR3 DNA reads as TGTGCCAGCAGCTTGGAGGGGGGAGGCGAAAAACTGTTTTTT. It encodes CASSLEGGGEKLFF. The full variable domain, its missing parts supplied by reference TRBV5-4 and TRBJ1-4, is ETGVTQSPTHLIKTRGQQVTLRCSSQSGHNTVSWYQQALGQGPQFIFQYYREEENGRGNFPPRFSGLQFPNYSSELNVNALELDDSALYLCASSLEGGGEKLFFGSGTQLSVL.

The V and J genes are TRBV2 and TRBJ1-6, with no clear D. This CDR3 has 15 amino acids. Germline-derived CDR1 and CDR2 are SNHLY and FYNNEI. Trimming took 4 bases from V and 10 from J, leaving 17 bases between them. As DNA, the CDR3 is TGTGCCAGCAGTGTGGGTCGGCAGGAACCCTCACCCCTCCACTTT. Residues: CASSVGRQEPSPLHF.

The rearrangement joins TRBV5-1 to TRBJ2-5; 8 bases fit TRBD2. This CDR3 contains 15 residues. From germline, CDR1 is SGHRS and CDR2 YFSETQ. V lost 0 bases, J lost 0 bases, and 1 base stayed unmatched. The CDR3 sequence is CASSLGTSNQETQYF. In DNA, the CDR3 is TGCGCCAGCAGCTTGGGGACTAGCAACCAAGAGACCCAGTACTTC. Variable domain in full (rest from reference TRBV5-1 and TRBJ2-5): KAGVTQTPRYLIKTRGQQVTLSCSPISGHRSVSWYQQTPGQGLQFLFEYFSETQRNKGNFPGRFSGRQFSNSRSEMNVSTLELGDSALYLCASSLGTSNQETQYFGPGTRLLVL.

The gene calls are TRBV12-3 or TRBV12-4 and TRBJ1-1; D remains unclear. The CDR3 contains 15 residues. V gave up 1 base and J gave up 1 base, with 10 bases separating them. The CDR3 region has the DNA TGTGCCAGCAGTTTAGAGGCGCGGAAGAACACTGAAGCTTTCTTT. Encoded protein: CASSLEARKNTEAFF.

The chain is built from TRBV3-1 and TRBJ2-1, with TRBD2 matching 8 bases. Germline V CDR1 and CDR2: LGHDT, YNNKEL (reference sequence). This CDR3 contains 16 residues. The V gene end was trimmed by 1 base and the J gene end by 2 bases; junction bases not matched to a gene: 4. Written as DNA, the CDR3 is TGTGCCAGCAGCCAAGTCGTCGGGGGGGCCTACAATGAGCAGTTCTTC. Translated, it gives CASSQVVGGAYNEQFF.

The J gene is TRBJ1-2, the V gene TRBV28; D may be TRBD1 (5 bases). This CDR3 is 11 amino acids long. Trimming stripped 5 bases from V and 7 bases from J, with 8 bases between. CDR1 and CDR2 (germline): MDHEN, SYDVKM. The DNA for the CDR3 is TGTGCCAGCAGTGCAGGGTCTGGCTACACCTTC. Translated, it gives CASSAGSGYTF.

This chain connects TRBV7-9 to TRBJ1-4, with D possibly TRBD1 on 6 matching bases. Trimming stripped 5 bases from V and 2 bases from J, with 12 bases between. Looked up from germline, CDR1 is SEHNR and CDR2 is FQNEAQ (reference sequence). CDR3 length: 15 amino acids. Written as DNA, the CDR3 is TGTGCCAGCAGCGTCCGCGGGGGCACTAATGAAAAACTGTTTTTT. Translated, it gives CASSVRGGTNEKLFF.

The genes are TRBV6-6 and TRBJ1-1, with a tentative D call TRBD1 (5 bases). The ends were cut back, 6 bases at V and 3 bases at J, with 8 bases in the middle. In germline, CDR1 is MNHNY, CDR2 SVGAGI (reference sequence). This CDR3 comprises 12 residues. This CDR3 reads CASRQGDTEAFF. The CDR3 DNA reads as TGTGCCAGCAGGCAGGGTGACACTGAAGCTTTCTTT.

This rearrangement joins TRBV29-1 to TRBJ2-1, with D unresolved. Germline V gene data show CDR1 as SQVTM and CDR2 as ANQGSEA. This CDR3 is built from 11 residues. Trimming removed 4 bases at V and 6 bases at J, with 7 bases between. CDR3 nucleotides: TGCAGCGTTGGGACGACCAATGAGCAGTTCTTC. This encodes CSVGTTNEQFF.

This chain links TRBV5-6 with TRBJ1-4, with a weak D call TRBD1 (5 bases). V was clipped by 7 bases and J by 3 bases, with 10 bases between them. This CDR3 has 13 residues. Germline assignment: CDR1 SGHDT and CDR2 YYEEEE. CDR3 loop: CASQQGANEKLFF. CDR3 DNA sequence: TGTGCCAGCCAGCAGGGCGCTAATGAAAAACTGTTTTTT.

CDR3 in DNA: TGTGCCAGCAGCCGGGGGGTTGAGCGGAGCTACGAGCAGTACTTC. It specifies CASSRGVERSYEQYF. The chain uses TRBV7-2 and TRBJ2-7; 7 positions match TRBD2. The CDR3 length is 15 residues. V trimming: 5 bases; J trimming: 3 bases; junction bases outside the gene matches: 10. In germline, CDR1 is SGHTA, CDR2 FQGNSA.

The chain joins TRBV3-1 to TRBJ1-2; no clear D gene. Trimming shortened V by 0 bases and J by 7 bases, and 12 bases separated the two germline ends. The CDR3 runs to 14 residues. The V gene's germline CDR1 is LGHDT and CDR2 YNNKEL (reference sequence). Here the CDR3 reads CASSQDLQALGYTF. The DNA for the CDR3 is TGTGCCAGCAGCCAAGATCTCCAGGCCCTTGGCTACACCTTC.

This chain connects TRBV5-1 to TRBJ1-1; D is ambiguous. Trimming shortened V by 3 bases and J by 1 base, and 10 bases separated the two germline ends. The CDR3 extends over 14 amino acids. CDR1 SGHRS and CDR2 YFSETQ come from the germline V gene. The CDR3 nucleotides read TGCGCCAGCAGCTCAATGGGGTCGAACACTGAAGCTTTCTTT. The encoded protein is CASSSMGSNTEAFF.

The V and J genes are TRBV9 and TRBJ2-7, with no clear D. Trimming cost V 0 bases and J 3 bases, with 16 bases left between them. Germline CDR1 SGDLS, CDR2 YYNGEE. The CDR3 has 16 residues. The DNA of the CDR3 is TGTGCCAGCAGCGTAGGTTTCGGTGAATTTCGCTACGAGCAGTACTTC. Its protein is CASSVGFGEFRYEQYF.

V usage is TRBV9 and J usage is TRBJ1-1; TRBD1 agrees at 10 bases. V shed 2 bases and J 4 bases; nucleotides not matched to a gene: 5. This CDR3 has 15 residues. Per germline, CDR1 SGDLS and CDR2 YYNGEE. The CDR3 DNA follows: TGTGCCAGCAGCGTCTTGACAGGGGGCGGCACTGAAGCTTTCTTT. Amino acids: CASSVLTGGGTEAFF.

The V call is TRBV20-1, the J call TRBJ2-7, with 7 bases matching TRBD1. Trimming at V came to 1 base and at J to 3 bases, leaving 3 bases not matched to a gene. Germline V gene data show CDR1 as DFQATT and CDR2 as SNEGSKA (reference sequence). The CDR3 totals 13 residues. The CDR3, as DNA: TGCAGTGCTAGAGGAGGGGGCGACTACGAGCAGTACTTC. As protein: CSARGGGDYEQYF.

V and J are TRBV12-3 or TRBV12-4 and TRBJ2-2; tentatively, D is TRBD1 (6 bases). The ends were cut back, 6 bases at V and 3 bases at J, with 17 bases in the middle. The CDR3 runs to 16 residues. The chain's CDR3 is CASSEHQGIDTGELFF. The CDR3 nucleotides read TGTGCCAGCAGCGAGCATCAGGGGATAGACACCGGGGAGCTGTTTTTT.

The chain couples TRBV7-3 to TRBJ2-3; 7 bases match TRBD1. Trimming at V came to 7 bases and at J to 3 bases, leaving 10 bases not matched to a gene. Looked up from germline, CDR1 is SGHTA and CDR2 is FQGTGA. CDR3 length: 15 residues. CDR3 residues: CASKMTGTGTDTQYF. The CDR3 DNA sequence: TGTGCCAGCAAGATGACAGGGACGGGTACAGATACGCAGTATTTT.

The chain employs TRBV5-1 and TRBJ2-7; TRBD1 agrees at 7 bases. The length of the CDR3 is 13 residues. The ends lost 4 bases at V and 7 bases at J; junction bases unmatched: 8. Germline V CDR1 and CDR2: SGHRS, YFSETQ. The CDR3 coding sequence is TGCGCCAGCAGCGAGACAGGGTCTCGGGAGCAGTACTTC. Protein product: CASSETGSREQYF.

J is TRBJ1-5 and V is TRBV4-3; D uncertain. The CDR3 has 15 residues. Germline-derived CDR1 and CDR2 are LGHNA and YSLEER. Trimming pared 0 bases from V and 0 bases from J, leaving 6 bases between. Here the CDR3 DNA reads TGCGCCAGCAGCCAAGATCGGAATAGCAATCAGCCCCAGCATTTT. The encoded protein is CASSQDRNSNQPQHF.

Here the CDR3 DNA reads TGTGCCAGCAGCCCCTCGGGGGCGCCAAGAGATACGCAGTATTTT. Its protein product is CASSPSGAPRDTQYF. The rearrangement uses TRBV7-2 and TRBJ2-3, with D perhaps given as TRBD1 or TRBD2 (6 bases each). CDR1 SGHTA and CDR2 FQGNSA come from the germline V gene. This CDR3 is built from 15 residues. The V and J ends lost 5 bases and 5 bases respectively, with 17 bases between them.

This chain connects TRBV11-3 to TRBJ2-2, with 10 bases lining up with TRBD1. The germline V gene encodes CDR1 SGHNT and CDR2 YENEEA. V lost 4 bases, J lost 3 bases, and 8 bases stayed unmatched. The CDR3 extends over 17 amino acids. This chain's CDR3 is CASSSRGGTGDTGELFF. CDR3 in DNA: TGTGCCAGCAGCTCTAGAGGCGGGACAGGGGACACCGGGGAGCTGTTTTTT.

J is TRBJ2-7 and V is TRBV4-3; no clear D gene. V lost 4 bases to trimming and J lost 0 bases, with 19 bases between them. Germline values: CDR1 LGHNA, CDR2 YSLEER. This CDR3 contains 17 residues. The CDR3 sequence: CASSLLKGGEASYEQYF. The CDR3 coding sequence is TGCGCCAGCAGCCTCCTAAAAGGCGGAGAAGCCTCCTACGAGCAGTACTTC.